The T cell receptor beta chain under discussion was sequenced for a study of OX40 agonist ivuxolimab in advanced cancers. Germline V gene data show CDR1 as SEHNR and CDR2 as FQNEAQ (reference sequence). This CDR3 spans 14 amino acids. J gave up 5 bases and V 5 bases, and 8 bases lay outside the gene matches. A word on this clone: What it binds is not known.

This table comes from immunoSEQ multiplex PCR, and its TCRdb copy is limited to in-frame clones, with some not included. Of approximately 130,000 clones listed, about 92% are singletons. Overall study results and limits: Clonal expansion was seen in CD4+ and CD8+ blood T cells by week 6 at 0.1 to 3.0 mg/kg. Among the lowest peripheral clonal expansion occurred in 0.1-3.0 mg/kg partial responders. Normalized T-cell clonal expansion was also low in some nonresponders.

The sequence was obtained from an adult with an advanced solid tumor such as melanoma, head and neck, liver or kidney cancer. The chain uses TRBV7-9 and TRBJ1-2; the match to TRBD1 covers 7 bases. Sequenced material: CD4+ or CD8+ T cells sorted from blood, taken in a trial of the OX40 agonist ivuxolimab. The CDR3 reads CASSPWDSAYGYTF. DNA for the CDR3: TGTGCCAGCAGCCCATGGGACAGCGCTTATGGCTACACCTTC. Combining the CDR3 with reference TRBV7-9 and TRBJ1-2 gives the whole variable domain DTGVSQNPRHKITKRGQNVTFRCDPISEHNRLYWYRQTLGQGPEFLTYFQNEAQLEKSRLLSDRFSAERPKGSFSTLEIQRTEQGDSAMYLCASSPWDSAYGYTFGSGTRLTVV.